This T cell receptor (beta chain) was retrieved from a study of Ad26.COV2.S vaccination and SARS-CoV-2 variants. Assay used: immunoSEQ multiplex PCR; TCRdb lists only in-frame clones, some missing. The repertoire holds approximately 480,000 clones, with around 88% as singletons. As to this clone: Its antigen is not known.

Study-wide results and caveats: Following vaccination, spike-specific CD8+ and CD4+ T cell responses reportedly exhibited substantial breadth. Measurement of non-spike TCR breadth gave similar results in vaccine and placebo recipients.

This CDR3 is built from 13 residues. The junction had 7 bases not matched to a gene; V was cut back by 6 bases and J by 4 bases. CDR1 and CDR2 from the germline V gene are SQVTM and ANQGSEA. Treatment given: over 15 received Ad26.COV2.S at low or high dose, single or two shots; several received placebo; per-sample allocation not given. Samples were taken on day 63 after the first vaccine or placebo injection. Boston hosted the donor, who was an adult aged 18-55 years. The V gene is TRBV29-1, the J gene TRBJ2-3, with 7 bases that match TRBD2. The receptor's source is a person between 18 and 65 years old who received the Ad26.COV2.S COVID-19 vaccine or a placebo. The sequencing here drew on peripheral blood, taken in a trial of Ad26.COV2.S vaccine versus placebo. The CDR3 is CSVDGLGADTQYF. The CDR3 region has the DNA TGCAGCGTGGATGGACTAGGTGCAGATACGCAGTATTTT.